This passage covers 20 T cell receptor beta chains from one sample sequenced in a study of radiotherapy plus CTLA-4 blockade in lung cancer (dated by TCRdb to 2017 to 2018). Library method: the immunoSEQ multiplex PCR assay. The immuneACCESS repertoire file appears here via TCRdb, limited to in-frame rearrangements. These files lack a portion of the clones; in checked studies, under half of the deficit traces to unresolved V genes, and the cause of the others is not known. This sample lists about 67,000 clones; roughly four fifths were detected once. The top ten constitute about 15% of the sample. Sample: peripheral blood, taken from a patient treated with radiotherapy plus ipilimumab. These receptors originate from a human donor with non-small cell lung cancer whose response to radiotherapy plus ipilimumab could not be evaluated. Some clones in this sample may be carry-over from other donors' samples.

The V call is TRBV5-1, the J call TRBJ1-2; the match to TRBD1 covers 9 bases. Germline CDR1 is SGHRS and CDR2 is YFSETQ. The CDR3 has 14 residues. V lost 4 bases to trimming and J lost 4 bases; unmatched junction nucleotides: 5. Here the CDR3 DNA reads TGCGCCAGCAGCCTTGGACAGGGGCCCTATGGCTACACCTTC. Translating gives CASSLGQGPYGYTF.

The chain combines TRBV7-8 with TRBJ2-3; no clear D. There are 15 residues in the CDR3. Germline CDR1 is SGHVS and CDR2 is FQNEAQ. V dropped 3 bases and J dropped 2 bases, with 12 bases sitting between them. The CDR3 sequence: CASSFWAQNTDTQYF. Here the CDR3 DNA reads TGTGCCAGCAGCTTTTGGGCGCAAAACACAGATACGCAGTATTTT.

The chain has TRBV7-2 and TRBJ2-7, with TRBD2 matching 10 bases. The V gene's germline CDR1 is SGHTA and CDR2 FQGNSA. This CDR3 comprises 13 residues. After removal of 4 bases from V and 4 bases from J, the junction contained 1 base not matched to a gene. The chain's CDR3 is CASSSSGGYEQYF. The CDR3 nucleotides read TGTGCCAGCAGCTCTAGCGGGGGTTACGAGCAGTACTTC.

The rearrangement joins TRBV30 to TRBJ1-5, with D possibly TRBD1 on 5 matching bases. The CDR3 is 14 residues long. Germline lookup yields CDR1 GTSNPN and CDR2 SVGIG (reference sequence). The CDR3 loop is CAAARGGTGQPQHF. The CDR3 bases are TGTGCTGCCGCCCGGGGGGGAACGGGTCAGCCCCAGCATTTT.

This CDR3 reads CASSLRQNYGYTF. CDR3 coding DNA: TGTGCCAGCAGCTTACGACAAAACTATGGCTACACCTTC. The genes are TRBV5-4 and TRBJ1-2, with no clear D. The CDR3 runs to 13 residues. V shed 2 bases and J shed 2 bases, with 7 bases lying between them. Germline values: CDR1 SGHNT, CDR2 YYREEE (reference sequence).

This rearrangement joins TRBV4-1 to TRBJ1-1; D perhaps matches TRBD1 (5 bases). Trimming removed 0 bases from V and 5 bases from J, with 13 bases in between. Per germline, CDR1 MGHRA and CDR2 YSYEKL. This CDR3 has 15 residues. The CDR3 region is CASSQEWGVRTEAFF. The CDR3 bases are TGCGCCAGCAGCCAAGAATGGGGGGTACGGACTGAAGCTTTCTTT.

The table lists this clone with a count of one. J is TRBJ1-2 and V is TRBV6-5; D is ambiguous. The germline V and J ends were trimmed by 0 bases and 3 bases, with 11 bases remaining between them. In germline, CDR1 is MNHEY, CDR2 SVGAGI. There are 15 residues in the CDR3. The CDR3 spells CASSYSSQAHYGYTF. The CDR3 DNA is TGTGCCAGCAGTTACTCGAGCCAGGCCCACTATGGCTACACCTTC.

V is TRBV6-1 and J is TRBJ1-5; D is unclear. The germline V gene has CDR1 MNHNS and CDR2 SASEGT. This CDR3 comprises 14 residues. Trimming removed 7 bases at V and 2 bases at J, with 12 bases between. The CDR3 DNA reads TGTGCCAGCATTGCCACCGGGGGCAATCAGCCCCAGCATTTT. Translating it yields CASIATGGNQPQHF.

This clone has a handful of counts. The chain joins TRBV9 to TRBJ1-1; D possibly corresponds to TRBD1 (5 bases). The V and J ends lost 0 bases and 1 base respectively, with 10 bases between them. The germline gives CDR1 SGDLS, CDR2 YYNGEE. This CDR3 is built from 15 residues. The CDR3 protein is CASSVEGGQNTEAFF. The CDR3 region has the DNA TGTGCCAGCAGCGTAGAGGGAGGACAGAACACTGAAGCTTTCTTT.

The chain links TRBV21-1 to TRBJ2-7; no DNA check was done on the table's D call, TRBD1. TRBV21-1 is a known pseudogene. The CDR3 is 17 amino acids. CDR3 nucleotide sequence: TGTGCCAGCAGCAAAGAAAGTGAGCGACAGGTTATCTACGAGCAGTACTTC. It specifies CASSKESERQVIYEQYF.

This chain connects TRBV6-5 to TRBJ1-1, with D possibly matching TRBD1 (6 bases). The CDR3 length is 13 residues. Germline V CDR1 and CDR2: MNHEY, SVGAGI. V was shortened by 2 bases and J by 4 bases, with 8 bases between the two germline ends. In DNA, the CDR3 is TGTGCCAGCAGTTACGAAGGGGGCACTGAAGCTTTCTTT. Protein sequence: CASSYEGGTEAFF.

The J gene is TRBJ1-4, the V gene TRBV5-1, with unresolved D. This CDR3 spans 14 amino acids. Germline V gives CDR1 SGHRS, CDR2 YFSETQ. The V end was cut by 1 base, the J end by 0 bases, with 4 bases between. The CDR3 DNA is TGCGCCAGCAGCTTGCCCTCAACTAATGAAAAACTGTTTTTT. This gives the protein CASSLPSTNEKLFF.

The chain recombines TRBV5-6 with TRBJ2-5; D not resolved. The V end lost 2 bases, the J end lost 2 bases, and 10 bases lay between the germline ends. Germline CDR1 SGHDT, CDR2 YYEEEE. The CDR3 runs to 14 residues. CDR3: CASSLTRPQETQYF. The CDR3, as DNA: TGTGCCAGCAGCTTAACGCGTCCTCAAGAGACCCAGTACTTC. The full variable domain, its missing parts supplied by reference TRBV5-6 and TRBJ2-5, is DAGVTQSPTHLIKTRGQQVTLRCSPKSGHDTVSWYQQALGQGPQFIFQYYEEEERQRGNFPDRFSGHQFPNYSSELNVNALLLGDSALYLCASSLTRPQETQYFGPGTRLLVL.

V usage is TRBV2 and J usage is TRBJ2-2; possible D gene TRBD2, 7 bases. Looked up from germline, CDR1 is SNHLY and CDR2 is FYNNEI. The germline V and J ends were trimmed by 11 bases and 6 bases, with 19 bases remaining between them. The CDR3 contains 14 residues. The CDR3 sequence is CAAHGGPRPGELFF. Written as DNA, the CDR3 is TGTGCCGCACACGGGGGGCCCCGACCCGGGGAGCTGTTTTTT.

This chain joins TRBV7-2 and TRBJ2-2, with TRBD2 matching over 11 bases. The V segment lost 5 bases and the J segment 1 base; nucleotides outside the gene matches: 3. The CDR3 loop spans 16 amino acids. Germline V gene data show CDR1 as SGHTA and CDR2 as FQGNSA. The CDR3 DNA reads as TGTGCCAGCAGCCTAACTAGCGGGGGGAACACCGGGGAGCTGTTTTTT. Protein product: CASSLTSGGNTGELFF.

This clone was observed a few times. The rearrangement joins TRBV5-1 to TRBJ2-2, with D perhaps matching TRBD1 (6 bases). The CDR3 is 16 residues long. With 4 bases removed from V and 4 bases from J, the gap between germline ends came to 17 bases. Germline CDR1 is SGHRS and CDR2 is YFSETQ. The CDR3 nucleotides are TGCGCCAGCAGCATATCAGGGCCCAGGGGCACCGGGGAGCTGTTTTTT. This sequence encodes CASSISGPRGTGELFF.

The chain uses TRBV13 and TRBJ2-5; TRBD2 matches at 8 bases. Judging by the DNA end, TRBJ2-7 fits better; the J call may be wrong. The CDR3 totals 12 residues. Per the germline V gene, CDR1 is PRHDT and CDR2 is FYEKMQ (reference sequence). The CDR3 loop reads CASSSGGVEQYF. Written as DNA, the CDR3 is TGTGCCAGCTCCTCGGGAGGGGTCGAGCAGTACTTC.

This clone is a singleton in its sample. The chain has TRBV4-1 and TRBJ2-7; no clear D. This CDR3 is built from 15 residues. V lost 1 base and J lost 5, with 15 bases in between. CDR1 is MGHRA, CDR2 YSYEKL, per germline. CDR3 in amino acids: CASSQARGVGHEQYF. The CDR3 nucleotides read TGCGCCAGCAGCCAAGCGAGAGGTGTTGGCCACGAGCAGTACTTC.

This clone was recorded once. The gene calls are TRBV5-4 and TRBJ2-1; the match to TRBD2 covers 9 bases. Per the germline V gene, CDR1 is SGHNT and CDR2 is YYREEE (reference sequence). V lost 2 bases, J lost 7 bases, and 13 bases stayed unmatched. The CDR3 consists of 17 residues. In DNA, the CDR3 is TGTGCCAGCAGCTTTGCTAGCGGGGCTCGGGGCATGAATGAGCAGTTCTTC. Protein sequence: CASSFASGARGMNEQFF.

The rearrangement joins TRBV28 to TRBJ2-2, with 8 bases that match TRBD1. Germline values: CDR1 MDHEN, CDR2 SYDVKM. The CDR3 sequence is 14 residues long. Losses at the gene ends were 5 bases for V and 6 bases for J; bases not matched to a gene: 5. CDR3 bases: TGTGCCAGCAGTCAGGGGGCGCAATCCGGGGAGCTGTTTTTT. It specifies CASSQGAQSGELFF.